This paragraph reports one T cell receptor (beta chain). This specimen belongs to a study of shared clonotypes between healthy human individuals. CD45RO negativity and positive selection for CCR7 defined naive CD8 cells, a population that excluded terminally differentiated effector memory CD45RA+ cells. Method: immunoSEQ multiplex PCR; TCRdb's copy keeps in-frame clones and lacks some. The table shows some 2,000,000 clones, with roughly 94% occurring only once. The source is a man aged 18 to 35 in good health. Sequencing input: naive CD8+ T cells sorted from blood.

CDR3 sequence: CASSQADNGAYNEQFF. CDR3 DNA sequence: TGCGCCAGCAGCCAAGCCGACAATGGCGCCTACAATGAGCAGTTCTTC. The J gene is TRBJ2-1, the V gene TRBV4-1; D is uncertain. The CDR3 is made up of 16 amino acids. Germline V gives CDR1 MGHRA, CDR2 YSYEKL. The V end lost 1 base, the J end lost 2 bases, and 12 bases lay between the germline ends.